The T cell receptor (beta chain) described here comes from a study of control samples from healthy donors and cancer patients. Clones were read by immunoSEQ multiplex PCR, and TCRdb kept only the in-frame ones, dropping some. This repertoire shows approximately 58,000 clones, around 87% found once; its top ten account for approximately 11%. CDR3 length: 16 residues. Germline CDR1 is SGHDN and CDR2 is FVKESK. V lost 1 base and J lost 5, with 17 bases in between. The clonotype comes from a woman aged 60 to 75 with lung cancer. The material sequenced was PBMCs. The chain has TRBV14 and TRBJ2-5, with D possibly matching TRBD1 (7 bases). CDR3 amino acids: CASSQAGGFPRETQYF. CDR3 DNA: TGTGCCAGCAGCCAAGCAGGGGGGTTCCCCCGGGAGACCCAGTACTTC.